This TCR beta chain was sequenced in a study of T cell repertoires in cytomegalovirus infection (dated by TCRdb to about 2019). As for the study more broadly: Donor HLA type was relevant to the analysis, as public TCR beta signatures indicated carriage of CMV infection together with the matching HLA type.

Paper-wide results and their limitations: Cumulative frequency of public TCR beta family members discriminated carriers of CMV infection plus the relevant HLA type in this cohort and an independent 352-donor cohort. In the ex vivo response, HLA-C-restricted CMV-specific TCR beta clonotypes were dominant, and in two of eight donors the single most frequent clonotype came from this HLA-C-restricted group.

Sequencing instrument: Illumina HiSeq 1500. Using fastp at Q25 and MiXCR, TCRdb reprocessed the public reads and kept productive beta chains. Identical CDR3 protein sequences are pooled into one entry, listed with their most common genes and DNA. In this sample the table shows roughly 500,000 distinct CDR3 sequences, approximately 15% of which occur a single time. Approximately 24% of the sample is in the top ten clones. This clonotype was detected ten times or more. This receptor's antigen is unknown. It has no much larger one-base neighbor in the sample; base qualities were not kept. Reading from cysteine to phenylalanine, the CDR3 counts 14 amino acids. Only the CDR3 part of the read is kept: 42 bases, read in frame from the first base. For CDR1 and CDR2, the germline V gene (reference sequence) lists MNHEY and SMNVEV. V and J are trimmed by 6 bases and 8 bases, and the gene matches miss 7 bases of the junction.

Recombination joined TRBV27 with TRBJ1-4; 9 of the junction bases match TRBD1. The sequenced material came from CD8+ T cells from PBMCs. This TCR came from a human donor in good health (CMV status not recorded). Some clones in this sample may be carry-over from other donors' samples. CDR3 protein: CASSPGQGREKLFF. Here is the DNA: TGTGCCAGCAGCCCCGGACAGGGGAGGGAAAAACTGTTTTTT.